This T cell receptor (beta chain) was observed in a study of CD8 T cells in ankylosing spondylitis. Comments on this clonotype: Its antigen is undetermined.

Findings of the study overall: Disease-associated clonotypes exhibited CD8+ identity and were relatively infrequent in peripheral blood. Previously reported in reactive arthritis synovial fluid and blood were some of the motif variants. Apparently characteristic of ankylosing spondylitis blood was a TCR beta motif (under ten highly homologous variants).

Construction of TCR beta libraries was performed using quantitative 5'-RACE with molecular barcodes. TCRdb used MiXCR to reprocess the 5' RACE reads, holding one entry per CDR3 protein. The sample holds some 200,000 distinct CDR3 sequences, roughly 25% seen once. The germline V gene encodes CDR1 LGHNA and CDR2 YSLEER. V was trimmed by 0 bases and J by 5 bases, leaving 14 bases between them. The CDR3 runs 15 residues. Sequenced: blood, either unsorted or a sorted T cell fraction (not recorded which). The chain couples TRBV4-3 to TRBJ2-7; tentatively, D is TRBD2 (5 bases). The receptor was isolated from a male donor with ankylosing spondylitis or in good health (not recorded which). CDR3 DNA sequence: TGCGCCAGCAGCCAAGATCTATTGGGGAGCGACGAGCAGTACTTC. It translates to CASSQDLLGSDEQYF.